This T cell receptor beta chain is drawn from a study of vaccination and CD4 T cells after COVID-19. Study-level background: Median time from second vaccine dose to sampling was approximately 69 days (14 to 241). Study-level points and caveats: Post-vaccination reactive clonotypes (median around 40) did not differ significantly from post-infection (more than 20).

An Oncomine TCR Beta short-read assay was used to sequence the DNA from cultured CD4+ T cells. Using its own MiXCR run on the PCR reads, TCRdb lists one record per CDR3 protein. The data contain about 20,000 distinct CDR3 sequences, approximately 57% of them singletons. The treatment denotes: roughly 11-day PBMC culture with coronavirus spike peptide pools or control peptides (ViraFEST assay). The ViraFEST method relied on peptide pools to expand antigen-specific T cells, followed by TCR sequencing. Positive SARS-CoV-2 PCR tests in convalescent patients dated from March to December 2020, pre-Alpha, Beta and Delta. The CDR3 loop spans 17 amino acids. The J segment lost 4 bases and the V segment lost 1 base, leaving 7 bases of the junction unmatched. Looked up from germline, CDR1 is SGHTA and CDR2 is FQGNSA. Details on this clonotype: The antigen is unknown.

The sequencing here drew on CD4+ T cells from blood, cultured in vitro, taken after SARS-CoV-2 vaccination. This TCR came from a human donor who had recovered from COVID-19. This chain links TRBV7-2 with TRBJ2-1; 10 bases agree with TRBD2. Here the CDR3 reads CASSLDGLAARYNEQFF. The CDR3 DNA sequence: TGTGCCAGCAGCTTAGATGGACTAGCGGCCCGATACAATGAGCAGTTCTTC.